Listed here are 31 T cell receptor beta chains from one sample, sequenced in a study of cytomegalovirus exposure and HLA in healthy donors. Vbeta (60) and Jbeta (13) primers were used in the PCR. Generated by immunoSEQ multiplex PCR, the TCRdb table keeps only in-frame clones and is missing some. Seen here are under 300,000 clones, roughly 86% observed once, and the top ten hold more than 1.5%. The specimen sequenced was PBMCs. These receptors were taken from a woman aged 35 to 49 in good health and CMV-seropositive.

The rearrangement links TRBV7-3 to TRBJ2-3; 9 bases align to TRBD2. The CDR3 is 15 amino acids. With 2 bases clipped from V and 6 bases from J, the junction kept 6 bases outside the gene matches. From germline, CDR1 is SGHTA and CDR2 FQGTGA. The CDR3 nucleotides are TGTGCCAGCAGCTTATCGGCGGGAGGGCACGATACGCAGTATTTT. It translates to CASSLSAGGHDTQYF.

The V and J genes are TRBV9 and TRBJ2-7; maybe TRBD2 (6 bases). CDR1 is SGDLS, CDR2 YYNGEE, per germline. CDR3 length equals 15 residues. Trimming took 4 bases from V and 2 from J, leaving 16 bases between them. CDR3 loop: CASSPGDGPTYEQYF. For the CDR3, the DNA is TGTGCCAGCAGCCCGGGGGACGGACCAACCTACGAGCAGTACTTC.

This clone appeared once. This rearrangement joins TRBV4-3 to TRBJ2-3, with a weak D call TRBD2 (6 bases). V shed 1 base and J shed 0 bases, with 20 bases lying between them. The CDR3 consists of 19 residues. Germline-derived CDR1 and CDR2 are LGHNA and YSLEER. The CDR3 DNA sequence: TGCGCCAGCAGCCAAGGATCCCGGGGTAGCGGTGATAGCACAGATACGCAGTATTTT. Its protein product is CASSQGSRGSGDSTDTQYF.

Remarks on this clone: Germline and junction disagree at one end, which may indicate a read error. The chain recombines TRBV7-6 with TRBJ2-1; TRBD2 matches 8 bases. From germline, CDR1 is SGHVS and CDR2 FNYEAQ. This CDR3 contains 17 residues. CDR3 sequence: CVSSLEGRAGGYNEQFF. Written as DNA, the CDR3 is TGTGTCAGCAGCTTAGAGGGGAGGGCGGGAGGCTACAATGAGCAGTTCTTC.

This clone came up a few times. Other DNA sequences of this sample code for an identical CDR3. The V call is TRBV19, the J call TRBJ1-5; 7 positions match TRBD1. CDR3 length: 15 amino acids. The J segment lost 3 bases and the V segment lost 1 base, leaving 3 bases of the junction unmatched. Germline lookup yields CDR1 LNHDA and CDR2 SQIVND (reference sequence). The CDR3 protein is CASSIGTGINQPQHF. Written as DNA, the CDR3 is TGTGCCAGTAGTATAGGGACAGGTATCAATCAGCCCCAGCATTTT.

This chain connects TRBV7-2 to TRBJ2-1; a possible D gene is TRBD2 (6 bases). The germline V gene has CDR1 SGHTA and CDR2 FQGNSA. The CDR3 contains 13 residues. V was shortened by 1 base and J by 10 bases, with 11 bases between the two germline ends. CDR3 bases: TGTGCCAGCAGCTTAGATGGCGGGATGGAGCAGTTCTTC. It codes for CASSLDGGMEQFF.

The V and J genes are TRBV5-1 and TRBJ1-2; no clear D gene. The germline gives CDR1 SGHRS, CDR2 YFSETQ. Between the trimmed V and J ends, which lost 4 bases and 4 bases, there was a span of 8 bases. CDR3 size: 12 residues. The CDR3 DNA reads as TGCGCCAGCAGCGGAGGACTCTATGGCTACACCTTC. Translating gives CASSGGLYGYTF.

The genes are TRBV18 and TRBJ2-3; 12 bases are a match to TRBD1. Germline V gene lookup returns CDR1 KGHSH and CDR2 LQKENI. The J segment lost 6 bases and the V segment lost 4 bases, leaving 2 bases of the junction unmatched. There are 14 residues in the CDR3. The CDR3 DNA reads as TGTGCCAGCTCACGGGGACAGGGGGCGGATACGCAGTATTTT. Translated: CASSRGQGADTQYF.

This clone was observed once. This chain uses TRBV6-1 with TRBJ1-4; TRBD1 agrees at 7 bases. Trimming took 3 bases from V and 7 from J; bases not matched to a gene: 8. The CDR3 runs 15 residues. Germline V gene sequence: CDR1 MNHNS, CDR2 SASEGT. DNA for the CDR3: TGTGCCAGCAGTGAGCCCCAGGGGGGCACTGAAAAACTGTTTTTT. This translates into CASSEPQGGTEKLFF.

The table lists this clone with a count of one. The chain joins TRBV11-3 to TRBJ1-3; D is possibly TRBD1 (5 bases). Germline V CDR1 and CDR2: SGHNT, YENEEA. The V and J ends lost 5 bases and 1 base respectively, with 15 bases between them. CDR3 length equals 16 residues. Written as DNA, the CDR3 is TGTGCCAGCAGCCATCTACAGGTTGGGTCTGGAAACACCATATATTTT. It is translated as CASSHLQVGSGNTIYF.

V is TRBV10-3 and J is TRBJ1-1; perhaps TRBD1 as D (5 bases). This CDR3 comprises 15 residues. Germline lookup yields CDR1 ENHRY and CDR2 SYGVKD. V shed 4 bases and J shed 4 bases, with 16 bases lying between them. The CDR3 DNA sequence: TGTGCCATCAGTGGAGTCCAGCGGGGGTTCACTGAAGCTTTCTTT. Protein sequence: CAISGVQRGFTEAFF.

The chain joins TRBV5-1 to TRBJ1-2; D may be TRBD1 (6 bases). This CDR3 contains 15 residues. The germline V and J ends were trimmed by 2 bases and 0 bases, with 11 bases remaining between them. Looked up from germline, CDR1 is SGHRS and CDR2 is YFSETQ. The DNA for the CDR3 is TGCGCCAGCAGCTTTCAGACAGGCTCTAACTATGGCTACACCTTC. The encoded protein is CASSFQTGSNYGYTF.

This chain uses TRBV5-4 with TRBJ2-5; 9 bases fit TRBD1. CDR3 length: 14 residues. V trimming: 4 bases; J trimming: 5 bases; junction bases outside the gene matches: 6. The germline gives CDR1 SGHNT, CDR2 YYREEE (reference sequence). The CDR3 DNA sequence: TGTGCCAGCAGCCCAACAGGGGGCAGGGAGACCCAGTACTTC. This gives the protein CASSPTGGRETQYF.

This rearrangement joins TRBV30 to TRBJ1-4; 9 nucleotides line up with TRBD1. Trimming cost V 3 bases and J 8 bases; bases outside gene matches: 10. This CDR3 contains 15 residues. CDR1 is GTSNPN and CDR2 is SVGIG in the germline V gene (reference sequence). This CDR3 reads CAWSEPDRGGEKLFF. CDR3 sequence (DNA): TGTGCCTGGAGCGAACCGGACAGGGGAGGCGAAAAACTGTTTTTT.

The genes are TRBV7-9 and TRBJ2-3, with D perhaps TRBD2 (5 bases). V was trimmed by 1 base and J by 5 bases, leaving 7 bases between them. The germline CDR1 and CDR2 sequences are SEHNR and FQNEAQ (reference sequence). The CDR3 length is 13 residues. The CDR3 is CASSLVRGDTQYF. In DNA form, the CDR3 reads TGTGCCAGCAGCTTAGTTCGGGGAGATACGCAGTATTTT.

CDR3 coding DNA: TGTGCCAGCAGCGTGTCAATAGAGGGGGTAAACAATGAGCAGTTCTTC. Its protein is CASSVSIEGVNNEQFF. This chain connects TRBV9 to TRBJ2-1, with D possibly matching TRBD1 (6 bases). V was cut by 2 bases and J by 5 bases, with 17 bases left in between. Germline CDR1 is SGDLS and CDR2 is YYNGEE. This CDR3 has 16 residues.

The V call is TRBV5-1, the J call TRBJ1-1; D is possibly TRBD1 (6 bases). The CDR3 length is 14 residues. Trimming removed 4 bases at V and 4 bases at J, with 14 bases between. Germline lookup yields CDR1 SGHRS and CDR2 YFSETQ. CDR3: CASSLEAGVTEAFF. The CDR3 coding sequence is TGCGCCAGCAGCCTGGAGGCAGGGGTCACTGAAGCTTTCTTT.

The chain couples TRBV7-2 to TRBJ2-1, with 7 bases matching TRBD2. V was clipped by 6 bases and J by 6 bases; unmatched bases: 11. The CDR3 totals 15 residues. Germline V gene lookup returns CDR1 SGHTA and CDR2 FQGNSA. The CDR3 DNA follows: TGTGCCAGCAGTTCCGGACTAGGCTTGCTCAATGAGCAGTTCTTC. Translated, it gives CASSSGLGLLNEQFF.

This clone was detected only once. The CDR3 is CASSPGTGEGTDTQYF. Here the CDR3 DNA reads TGTGCCAGCTCACCCGGGACAGGCGAAGGGACAGATACGCAGTATTTT. The chain links TRBV18 to TRBJ2-3; 8 nucleotides align to TRBD1. Trimming cost V 3 bases and J 3 bases; bases outside gene matches: 8. CDR3 length: 16 amino acids. Germline V lookup: CDR1 KGHSH, CDR2 LQKENI.

This sequence joins TRBV28 and TRBJ2-4; no clear D gene. V was pared by 7 bases and J by 8 bases, with 9 bases between. Germline V CDR1 and CDR2: MDHEN, SYDVKM. The CDR3 is 11 residues long. Written as DNA, the CDR3 is TGTGCCAGCACCCAACGAGACATTCAGTACTTC. This gives the protein CASTQRDIQYF. Supplemented by reference TRBV28 and TRBJ2-4, the full variable domain reads DVKVTQSSRYLVKRTGEKVFLECVQDMDHENMFWYRQDPGLGLRLIYFSYDVKMKEKGDIPEGYSVSREKKERFSLILESASTNQTSMYLCASTQRDIQYFGAGTRLSVL.

The V gene is TRBV11-2, the J gene TRBJ2-1, with 7 bases lining up with TRBD2. The CDR3 totals 18 residues. From germline, CDR1 is SGHAT and CDR2 FQNNGV. V lost 2 bases and J lost 2; bases outside the gene matches: 12. CDR3 loop: CASSLPSSGALTYNEQFF. CDR3 nucleotides: TGTGCCAGCAGCTTACCCTCCAGCGGGGCCCTAACCTACAATGAGCAGTTCTTC.

This clone came up a few times. The chain links TRBV7-8 to TRBJ2-7; D is unresolved. The V end was cut by 1 base, the J end by 0 bases, with 10 bases between. The V gene's germline CDR1 is SGHVS and CDR2 FQNEAQ. The CDR3 extends over 15 amino acids. CDR3 sequence (DNA): TGTGCCAGCAGCTTAGAAAGGAGCTACTCCTACGAGCAGTACTTC. Amino acids: CASSLERSYSYEQYF.

The gene calls are TRBV5-6 and TRBJ2-1, with D uncertain. This CDR3 has 14 amino acids. V lost 4 bases to trimming and J lost 4 bases, with 12 bases between them. Germline V gene data show CDR1 as SGHDT and CDR2 as YYEEEE. In DNA form, the CDR3 reads TGTGCCAGCAGCCTACCTGACACGTACAATGAGCAGTTCTTC. Its translation is CASSLPDTYNEQFF.

The chain recombines TRBV13 with TRBJ2-3; 8 bases fit TRBD2. V trimming: 3 bases; J trimming: 5 bases; junction bases outside the gene matches: 13. The CDR3 spans 17 residues. Germline V CDR1 and CDR2: PRHDT, FYEKMQ (reference sequence). In nucleotides, the CDR3 is TGTGCCAGCAGCTTCCGGGGGGGCGGGGGCCCACGAGATACGCAGTATTTT. Translation gives CASSFRGGGGPRDTQYF.

CDR3 region: CASRPDGNQETQYF. CDR3 DNA: TGTGCCAGCAGACCGGACGGGAACCAAGAGACCCAGTACTTC. The chain joins TRBV7-2 to TRBJ2-5, with D tentatively TRBD2 (5 bases). Germline V gene data show CDR1 as SGHTA and CDR2 as FQGNSA. V shed 6 bases and J shed 0 bases, with 11 bases lying between them. The CDR3 is made up of 14 amino acids.

The genes are TRBV4-3 and TRBJ2-2; no clear D gene. This CDR3 contains 15 residues. Looked up from germline, CDR1 is LGHNA and CDR2 is YSLEER. The ends were cut back, 1 base at V and 3 bases at J, with 9 bases in the middle. CDR3 sequence: CASSQVEAYTGELFF. In nucleotides, the CDR3 is TGCGCCAGCAGCCAAGTAGAGGCTTACACCGGGGAGCTGTTTTTT.

V gene TRBV29-1 combines with J gene TRBJ2-1, with 8 positions matching TRBD2. There are 17 residues in the CDR3. Germline V gene data show CDR1 as SQVTM and CDR2 as ANQGSEA. V lost 4 bases to trimming and J lost 4 bases; unmatched junction nucleotides: 15. The CDR3 DNA follows: TGCAGCGTTGTATACTATGGGCTAGCGGGCTTATACAATGAGCAGTTCTTC. It codes for CSVVYYGLAGLYNEQFF.

This clone occurred once. The V gene is TRBV19, the J gene TRBJ2-7; the match to TRBD2 covers 12 bases. V lost 7 bases to trimming and J lost 2 bases; unmatched junction nucleotides: 9. The CDR3 totals 16 residues. CDR1 is LNHDA and CDR2 is SQIVND in the germline V gene (reference sequence). This CDR3 is CASKPRTSGDTYEQYF. The CDR3 bases are TGTGCCAGTAAGCCCCGGACTAGCGGGGACACCTACGAGCAGTACTTC.

The gene calls are TRBV29-1 and TRBJ2-1; D is perhaps TRBD2 (6 bases). This CDR3 has 11 residues. Trimming removed 6 bases at V and 11 bases at J, with 14 bases between. Germline loops: CDR1 SQVTM, CDR2 ANQGSEA. The CDR3 nucleotides read TGCAGCGTGGGATCTAGCGAGAAGCAGTTCTTC. Protein: CSVGSSEKQFF.

V and J are TRBV28 and TRBJ2-7; 7 bases agree with TRBD2. The J segment lost 6 bases and the V segment lost 6 bases, leaving 8 bases of the junction unmatched. The V gene's germline CDR1 is MDHEN and CDR2 SYDVKM. This CDR3 has 13 amino acids. In DNA form, the CDR3 reads TGTGCCAGCAGATCGGGCGGGGGATTCGAGCAGTACTTC. This encodes CASRSGGGFEQYF.

CDR3 sequence (DNA): TGTGCCAGCAGTGATTCAGGGTTCGGTCAGCCCCAGCATTTT. Translated: CASSDSGFGQPQHF. This rearrangement joins TRBV2 to TRBJ1-5; maybe TRBD1 (5 bases). The ends were cut back, 3 bases at V and 6 bases at J, with 12 bases in the middle. This CDR3 has 14 residues. Germline V gives CDR1 SNHLY, CDR2 FYNNEI.